This entry features one T cell receptor (beta chain) sequence. Antigen: not known. The record originates from a study of shared clonotypes between healthy human individuals. Regarding the study as a whole: Generally, naive subsets (rather than memory subsets) showed larger estimated richness.

Samples underwent the assay at deep level. The authors' processing: ImmunoSEQ output held junction-only sequences without quality scores, so filtering differed. Data came from immunoSEQ multiplex PCR; TCRdb stores just in-frame clones and leaves some out. D and trimming were read from the DNA, whereas the V and J calls and clone size are those reported in that table. Of millions of clones in the sample, 93% are singletons; the top ten hold 0.39%. The TCR comes from a man aged 18 to 29 in good health. Some clones in this sample may be carry-over from other donors' samples. Sequences were obtained from naive CD4+ T cells from PBMCs. The subset was: CD45RA+ positively selected.

The CDR3 loop reads CASSSGRGSYNEQFF. Written as DNA, the CDR3 is TGTGCCAGCAGCTCTGGACGTGGCTCCTACAATGAGCAGTTCTTC. The genes are TRBV7-3 and TRBJ2-1; no clear D. Germline V gives CDR1 SGHTA, CDR2 FQGTGA. The germline V and J ends were trimmed by 4 bases and 0 bases, with 10 bases remaining between them. The CDR3 totals 15 residues.